One and the same sample provided the 15 T cell receptor beta chains below, sequenced in a study of CD8 T cells in ankylosing spondylitis. Each CDR3 protein is one row after TCRdb ran MiXCR on the 5' RACE reads. The table has 150,000 to 200,000 distinct CDR3 sequences, about an eighth seen once; the top ten hold 8% to 13%. Sequencing input: blood, either unsorted or a sorted T cell fraction (not recorded which). These receptors were collected from a female donor with ankylosing spondylitis or in good health (not recorded which).

There are many counts of this clonotype. This sequence joins TRBV7-2 and TRBJ1-1; no clear D. Between the trimmed V and J ends, which lost 6 bases and 0 bases, there was a span of 11 bases. The CDR3 loop spans 14 amino acids. From germline, CDR1 is SGHTA and CDR2 FQGNSA. The CDR3, as DNA: TGTGCCAGCAGTCCTCTGGTCCTGAACACTGAAGCTTTCTTT. It yields the protein CASSPLVLNTEAFF. Combining the CDR3 with reference TRBV7-2 and TRBJ1-1 gives the whole variable domain GAGVSQSPSNKVTEKGKDVELRCDPISGHTALYWYRQSLGQGLEFLIYFQGNSAPDKSGLPSDRFSAERTGGSVSTLTIQRTQQEDSAVYLCASSPLVLNTEAFFGQGTRLTVV.

This clonotype was recorded many times. The genes are TRBV12-3 or TRBV12-4 and TRBJ2-2; D unresolved. V lost 6 bases and J 0 bases, leaving 17 bases between the germline ends. The CDR3 spans 17 residues. CDR3 residues: CASSPYGSLANTGELFF. In DNA form, the CDR3 reads TGTGCCAGCAGCCCCTACGGGTCTCTTGCGAACACCGGGGAGCTGTTTTTT.

The table lists this clonotype with a few counts. V gene TRBV27 combines with J gene TRBJ2-1; D perhaps matches TRBD1 (5 bases). V shed 7 bases and J shed 5 bases, with 18 bases lying between them. CDR1 MNHEY and CDR2 SMNVEV come from the germline V gene (reference sequence). The CDR3 consists of 15 residues. CDR3 DNA: TGTGCCAGCACTTTGGTGGGGCAACTCCACAATGAGCAGTTCTTC. Encoded protein: CASTLVGQLHNEQFF.

This clonotype was counted ten times or more. CDR3 in DNA: TGTGCCAGCACCCAGCGGGAAGTTAACTATGGCTACACCTTC. This gives the protein CASTQREVNYGYTF. The J gene is TRBJ1-2, the V gene TRBV12-3 or TRBV12-4; D ambiguous. This CDR3 spans 14 amino acids. The germline V and J ends were trimmed by 7 bases and 1 base, with 13 bases remaining between them.

As regards this clonotype: This could be a read error, since a much larger clone is one nucleotide away. The J gene is TRBJ1-1, the V gene TRBV5-1; the D gene is possibly TRBD1 (6 bases). The V gene lost 4 bases and the J gene lost 1 base, with 14 bases spanning the gap. The V gene's germline CDR1 is SGHRS and CDR2 YFSETQ. There are 15 residues in the CDR3. CDR3: CASSTLLGQNTEAFF. For the CDR3, the DNA is TGCGCCAGCAGCACCCTCTTGGGACAGAACACTGAAGCTTTCTTT.

This clonotype was found a few times. This rearrangement joins TRBV21-1 to TRBJ2-2. TRBV21-1 is a documented pseudogene. This CDR3 is 21 amino acids long. The CDR3: CASSKASYPSLNRNNTGELFF. The DNA of the CDR3 is TGTGCCAGCAGCAAAGCGAGCTACCCCAGCCTCAATCGGAATAACACCGGGGAGCTGTTTTTT.

This clonotype has at least ten counts. J is TRBJ1-4 and V is TRBV12-3 or TRBV12-4; tentative D call: TRBD1 (6 bases). Deletions cut 5 bases from V and 5 bases from J, with 15 bases between. The CDR3 loop spans 15 amino acids. Here the CDR3 reads CASSEDLTGNEKLFF. In nucleotides, the CDR3 is TGTGCCAGCAGTGAGGATCTCACAGGGAATGAAAAACTGTTTTTT.

This chain links TRBV24-1 with TRBJ2-5; D is perhaps TRBD1 (5 bases). Trimming stripped 2 bases from V and 2 bases from J, with 11 bases between. There are 15 residues in the CDR3. The germline V gene encodes CDR1 KGHDR and CDR2 SFDVKD. CDR3 sequence: CATSDSQGQQETQYF. Here the CDR3 DNA reads TGTGCCACCAGTGATTCCCAGGGTCAGCAAGAGACCCAGTACTTC.

The J gene is TRBJ1-2, the V gene TRBV24-1; no reliable D call. Looked up from germline, CDR1 is KGHDR and CDR2 is SFDVKD. The V and J ends lost 7 bases and 0 bases respectively, with 5 bases between them. The length of the CDR3 is 12 residues. CDR3 sequence (DNA): TGTGCCACCAGAGACGCTAACTATGGCTACACCTTC. It translates to CATRDANYGYTF.

The table lists this clonotype with a count of one. The chain joins TRBV5-6 to TRBJ2-5; unclear D gene. Germline V lookup: CDR1 SGHDT, CDR2 YYEEEE. The CDR3 loop spans 12 amino acids. Trimming removed 2 bases at V and 3 bases at J, with 5 bases between. The CDR3 region is CASSFGEETQYF. The CDR3 DNA is TGTGCCAGCAGCTTTGGCGAAGAGACCCAGTACTTC. Drawing the rest from reference TRBV5-6 and TRBJ2-5, the complete variable domain is DAGVTQSPTHLIKTRGQQVTLRCSPKSGHDTVSWYQQALGQGPQFIFQYYEEEERQRGNFPDRFSGHQFPNYSSELNVNALLLGDSALYLCASSFGEETQYFGPGTRLLVL.

This clonotype was observed at least ten times. J is TRBJ1-6 and V is TRBV2; 8 bases line up with TRBD1. This CDR3 has 16 residues. CDR1 and CDR2 (germline): SNHLY, FYNNEI. Germline trimming cut 5 bases from V and 9 bases from J; bases unmatched to any gene: 12. This CDR3 is CASSFGQGGIGSPLHF. Here the CDR3 DNA reads TGTGCCAGCAGTTTTGGACAGGGTGGGATCGGTTCACCCCTCCACTTT.

This clonotype occurred a few times. This rearrangement joins TRBV7-2 to TRBJ2-1, with 9 positions matching TRBD2. This CDR3 has 15 amino acids. V shed 4 bases, J shed 8 bases, and the junction held 9 bases outside the gene matches. Germline CDR1 and CDR2: SGHTA and FQGNSA. The CDR3 nucleotides read TGTGCCAGCAGCTCCAATAGCGGGGGCCTACATGAGCAGTTCTTC. Its protein product is CASSSNSGGLHEQFF.

Many counts were recorded for this clonotype. The CDR3 region is CASSPSSGQRNTEAFF. CDR3 coding DNA: TGTGCCAGCAGCCCTTCCTCGGGACAGAGGAACACTGAAGCTTTCTTT. V gene TRBV3-1 combines with J gene TRBJ1-1, with 7 bases lining up with TRBD1. Trimming took 4 bases from V and 1 from J; bases not matched to a gene: 9. Germline values: CDR1 LGHDT, CDR2 YNNKEL (reference sequence). The CDR3 runs 16 residues.

This clonotype was observed at least ten times. The chain recombines TRBV28 with TRBJ1-5, with D unclear. The germline V gene encodes CDR1 MDHEN and CDR2 SYDVKM. Trimming cost V 3 bases and J 1 base, with 10 bases left between them. The CDR3 loop spans 15 amino acids. In DNA, the CDR3 is TGTGCCAGCAGTTTGCGGGAATTGAGCAATCAGCCCCAGCATTTT. It codes for CASSLRELSNQPQHF.

This clonotype was recorded at least ten times. V and J are TRBV7-9 and TRBJ1-2; no reliable D call. The CDR3 is 11 amino acids. V was shortened by 3 bases and J by 10 bases, with 9 bases between the two germline ends. CDR1 and CDR2 (germline): SEHNR, FQNEAQ (reference sequence). CDR3 region: CASSFGRAYTF. The CDR3 bases are TGTGCCAGCAGCTTTGGCCGTGCCTACACCTTC. Full variable domain (missing parts from reference TRBV7-9 and TRBJ1-2): DTGVSQNPRHKITKRGQNVTFRCDPISEHNRLYWYRQTLGQGPEFLTYFQNEAQLEKSRLLSDRFSAERPKGSFSTLEIQRTEQGDSAMYLCASSFGRAYTFGSGTRLTVV.